The sequence of this T cell receptor (beta chain) was determined in a study of neoadjuvant nivolumab and ipilimumab in lung cancer. The CDR3 sequence is 13 residues long. Germline CDR1 is MNHNS and CDR2 is SASEGT. V shed 6 bases, J shed 4 bases, and the junction held 4 bases outside the gene matches. This clone showed up just a few times. Clones were read by immunoSEQ multiplex PCR, and TCRdb kept only the in-frame ones, dropping some. The sample includes 7,500 to 10,000 clones, roughly three quarters of them seen just once. The chain joins TRBV6-1 to TRBJ2-3; 7 nucleotides match TRBD1. The receptor comes from an adult with non-small cell lung cancer. Here the sequenced sample was adjacent normal lung tissue, taken after neoadjuvant nivolumab, alone or with ipilimumab, at or shortly before surgery. The CDR3 DNA sequence: TGTGCCAGCAGGAGGGGGCAGGCAGATACGCAGTATTTT. Amino acids: CASRRGQADTQYF.